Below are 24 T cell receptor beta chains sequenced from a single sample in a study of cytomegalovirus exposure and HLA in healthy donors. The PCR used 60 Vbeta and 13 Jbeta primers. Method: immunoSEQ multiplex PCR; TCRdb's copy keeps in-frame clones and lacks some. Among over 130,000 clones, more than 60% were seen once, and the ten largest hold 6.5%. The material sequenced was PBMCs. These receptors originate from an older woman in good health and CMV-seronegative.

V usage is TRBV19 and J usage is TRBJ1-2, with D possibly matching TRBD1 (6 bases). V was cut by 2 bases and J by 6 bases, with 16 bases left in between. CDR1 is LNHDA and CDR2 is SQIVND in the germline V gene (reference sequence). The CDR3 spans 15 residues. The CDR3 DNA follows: TGTGCCAGTAGTATACCCCTAACAGGGCGGGATGGCTACACCTTC. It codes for CASSIPLTGRDGYTF.

Here the CDR3 reads CASSFLAGTYNEQFF. In DNA, the CDR3 is TGTGCCAGCAGCTTTCTAGCGGGAACCTACAATGAGCAGTTCTTC. The chain is built from TRBV5-6 and TRBJ2-1; 9 bases are shared with TRBD2. The CDR3 totals 15 residues. Germline values: CDR1 SGHDT, CDR2 YYEEEE. Trimming removed 2 bases from V and 2 bases from J; junction bases left unmatched: 2. Combining the CDR3 with reference TRBV5-6 and TRBJ2-1 gives the whole variable domain DAGVTQSPTHLIKTRGQQVTLRCSPKSGHDTVSWYQQALGQGPQFIFQYYEEEERQRGNFPDRFSGHQFPNYSSELNVNALLLGDSALYLCASSFLAGTYNEQFFGPGTRLTVL.

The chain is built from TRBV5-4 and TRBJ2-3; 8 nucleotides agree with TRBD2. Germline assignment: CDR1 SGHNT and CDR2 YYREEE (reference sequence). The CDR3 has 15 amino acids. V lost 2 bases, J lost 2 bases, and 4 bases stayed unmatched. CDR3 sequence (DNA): TGTGCCAGCAGCTTCCCAGCGGGGGACACAGATACGCAGTATTTT. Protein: CASSFPAGDTDTQYF.

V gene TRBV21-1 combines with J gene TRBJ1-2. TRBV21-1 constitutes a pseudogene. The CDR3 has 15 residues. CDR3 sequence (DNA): TGCTTTGGTTTTGCCCAACGGGAGGGGGCGGAAGGCTACACCTTC. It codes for CFGFAQREGAEGYTF.

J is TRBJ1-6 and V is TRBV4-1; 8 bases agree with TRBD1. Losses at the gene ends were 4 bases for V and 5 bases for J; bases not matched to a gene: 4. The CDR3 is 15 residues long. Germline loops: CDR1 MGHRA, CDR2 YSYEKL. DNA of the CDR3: TGCGCCAGCAGCCTACTGACAGGGGATAATTCACCCCTCCACTTT. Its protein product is CASSLLTGDNSPLHF.

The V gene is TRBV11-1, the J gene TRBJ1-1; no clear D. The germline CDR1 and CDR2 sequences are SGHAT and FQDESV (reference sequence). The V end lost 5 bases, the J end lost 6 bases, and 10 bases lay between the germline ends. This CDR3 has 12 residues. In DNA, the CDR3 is TGTGCCAGCAGCCGGGGAGGACCTGAAGCTTTCTTT. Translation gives CASSRGGPEAFF. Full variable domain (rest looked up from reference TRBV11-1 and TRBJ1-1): EAEVAQSPRYKITEKSQAVAFWCDPISGHATLYWYRQILGQGPELLVQFQDESVVDDSQLPKDRFSAERLKGVDSTLKIQPAELGDSAMYLCASSRGGPEAFFGQGTRLTVV.

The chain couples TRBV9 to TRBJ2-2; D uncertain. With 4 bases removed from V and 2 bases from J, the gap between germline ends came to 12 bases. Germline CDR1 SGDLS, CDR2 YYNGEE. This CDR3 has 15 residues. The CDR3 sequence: CASSLTPLNTGELFF. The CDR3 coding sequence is TGTGCCAGCAGCCTAACCCCCTTAAACACCGGGGAGCTGTTTTTT.

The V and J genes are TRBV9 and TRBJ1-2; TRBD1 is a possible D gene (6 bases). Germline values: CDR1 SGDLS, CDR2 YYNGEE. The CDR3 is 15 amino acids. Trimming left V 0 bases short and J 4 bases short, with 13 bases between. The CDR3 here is CASSVAAGTLYGYTF. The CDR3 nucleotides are TGTGCCAGCAGCGTAGCAGCAGGGACACTCTATGGCTACACCTTC.

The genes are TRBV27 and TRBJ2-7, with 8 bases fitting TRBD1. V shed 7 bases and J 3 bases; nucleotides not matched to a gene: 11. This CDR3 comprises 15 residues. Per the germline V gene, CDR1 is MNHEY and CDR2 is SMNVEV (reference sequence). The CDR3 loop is CASKGQGARGYEQYF. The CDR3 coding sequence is TGTGCCAGCAAGGGGCAGGGGGCGAGGGGCTACGAGCAGTACTTC.

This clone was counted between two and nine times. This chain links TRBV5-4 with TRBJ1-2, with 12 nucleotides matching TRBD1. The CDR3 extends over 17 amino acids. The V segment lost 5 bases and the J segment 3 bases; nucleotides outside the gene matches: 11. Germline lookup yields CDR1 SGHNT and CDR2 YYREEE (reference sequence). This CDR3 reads CASRPGGTGGRDYGYTF. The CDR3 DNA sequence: TGTGCCAGCAGGCCTGGGGGGACAGGGGGCCGGGACTATGGCTACACCTTC.

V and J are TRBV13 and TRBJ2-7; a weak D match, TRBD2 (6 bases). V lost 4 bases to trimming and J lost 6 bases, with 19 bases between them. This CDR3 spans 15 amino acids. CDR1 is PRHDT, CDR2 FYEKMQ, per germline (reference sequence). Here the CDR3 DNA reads TGTGCCAGCAGCTCGCCCTCCGACCTCGGGAGCGAGCAGTACTTC. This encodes CASSSPSDLGSEQYF.

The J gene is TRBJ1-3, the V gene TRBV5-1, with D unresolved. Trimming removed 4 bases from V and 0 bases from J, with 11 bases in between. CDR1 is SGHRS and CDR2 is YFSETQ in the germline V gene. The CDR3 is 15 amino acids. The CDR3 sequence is CASSKRLDSGNTIYF. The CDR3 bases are TGCGCCAGCAGCAAGCGGCTAGACTCTGGAAACACCATATATTTT.

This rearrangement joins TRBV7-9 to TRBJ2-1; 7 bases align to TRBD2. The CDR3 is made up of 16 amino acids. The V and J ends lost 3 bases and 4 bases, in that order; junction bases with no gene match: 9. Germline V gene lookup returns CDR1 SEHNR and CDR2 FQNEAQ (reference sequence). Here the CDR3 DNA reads TGTGCCAGCAGCTTGCCGTATGGGAGGGGATACAATGAGCAGTTCTTC. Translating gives CASSLPYGRGYNEQFF.

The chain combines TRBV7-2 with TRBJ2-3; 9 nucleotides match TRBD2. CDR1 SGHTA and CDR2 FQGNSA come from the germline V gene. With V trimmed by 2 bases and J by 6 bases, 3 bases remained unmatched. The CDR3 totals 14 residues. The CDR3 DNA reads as TGTGCCAGCAGCTTACGGCGGGGGGGTGATACGCAGTATTTT. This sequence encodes CASSLRRGGDTQYF.

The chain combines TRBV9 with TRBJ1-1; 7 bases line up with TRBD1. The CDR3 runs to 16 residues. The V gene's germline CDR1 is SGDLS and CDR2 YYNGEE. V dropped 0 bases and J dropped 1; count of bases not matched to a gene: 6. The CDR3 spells CASSVGQGGRNTEAFF. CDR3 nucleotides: TGTGCCAGCAGCGTAGGGCAGGGGGGACGGAACACTGAAGCTTTCTTT.

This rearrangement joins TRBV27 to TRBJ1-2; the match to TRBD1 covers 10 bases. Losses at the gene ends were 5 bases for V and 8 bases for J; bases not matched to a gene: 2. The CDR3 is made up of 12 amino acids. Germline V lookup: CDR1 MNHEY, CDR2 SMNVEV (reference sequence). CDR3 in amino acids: CASSLTGGGYTF. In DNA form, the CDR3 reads TGTGCCAGCAGTCTGACAGGGGGCGGCTACACCTTC.

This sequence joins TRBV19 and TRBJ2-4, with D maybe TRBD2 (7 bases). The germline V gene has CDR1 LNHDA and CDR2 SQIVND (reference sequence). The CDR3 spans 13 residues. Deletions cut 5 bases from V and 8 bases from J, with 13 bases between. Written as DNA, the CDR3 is TGTGCCAGTAGTGAGGGGGGGTGGGACATTCAGTACTTC. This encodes CASSEGGWDIQYF.

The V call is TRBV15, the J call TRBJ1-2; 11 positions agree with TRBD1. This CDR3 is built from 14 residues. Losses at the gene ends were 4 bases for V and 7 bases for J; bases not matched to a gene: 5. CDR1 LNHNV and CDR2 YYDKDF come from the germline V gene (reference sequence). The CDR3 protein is CATSTRTGGVGYTF. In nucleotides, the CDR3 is TGTGCCACCAGCACAAGGACAGGGGGCGTTGGCTACACCTTC.

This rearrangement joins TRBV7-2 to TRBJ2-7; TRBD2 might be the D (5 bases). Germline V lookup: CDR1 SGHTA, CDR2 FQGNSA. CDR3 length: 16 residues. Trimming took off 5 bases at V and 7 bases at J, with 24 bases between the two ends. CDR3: CASSPGTMRIVGEQYF. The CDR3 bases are TGTGCCAGCAGCCCGGGAACTATGAGGATTGTAGGGGAGCAGTACTTC. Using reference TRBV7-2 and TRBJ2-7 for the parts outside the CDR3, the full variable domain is GAGVSQSPSNKVTEKGKDVELRCDPISGHTALYWYRQSLGQGLEFLIYFQGNSAPDKSGLPSDRFSAERTGGSVSTLTIQRTQQEDSAVYLCASSPGTMRIVGEQYFGPGTRLTVT.

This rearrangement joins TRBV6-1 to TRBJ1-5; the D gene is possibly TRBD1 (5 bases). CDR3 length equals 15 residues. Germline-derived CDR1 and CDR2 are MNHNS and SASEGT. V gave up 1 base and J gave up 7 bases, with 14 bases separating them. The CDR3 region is CASSEGRAGRQPQHF. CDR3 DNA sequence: TGTGCCAGCAGTGAAGGCCGGGCGGGGCGGCAGCCCCAGCATTTT.

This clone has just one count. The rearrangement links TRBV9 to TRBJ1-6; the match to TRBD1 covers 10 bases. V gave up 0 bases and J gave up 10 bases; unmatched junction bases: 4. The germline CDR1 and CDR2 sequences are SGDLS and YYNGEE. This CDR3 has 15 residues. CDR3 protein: CASSVGGTGESPLHF. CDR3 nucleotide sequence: TGTGCCAGCAGCGTAGGAGGGACAGGGGAATCACCCCTCCACTTT.

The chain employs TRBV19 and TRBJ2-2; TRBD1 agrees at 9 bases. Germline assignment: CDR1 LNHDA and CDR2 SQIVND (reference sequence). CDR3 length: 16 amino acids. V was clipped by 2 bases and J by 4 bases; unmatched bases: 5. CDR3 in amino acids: CASSIRQGGPTGELFF. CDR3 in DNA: TGTGCCAGTAGTATACGACAGGGGGGACCCACCGGGGAGCTGTTTTTT.

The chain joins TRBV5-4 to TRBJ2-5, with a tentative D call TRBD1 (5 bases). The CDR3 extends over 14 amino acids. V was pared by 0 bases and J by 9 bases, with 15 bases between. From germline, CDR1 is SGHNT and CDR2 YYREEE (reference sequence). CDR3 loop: CASSLGQLEGAQYF. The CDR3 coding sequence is TGTGCCAGCAGCTTGGGGCAGCTAGAAGGGGCCCAGTACTTC.

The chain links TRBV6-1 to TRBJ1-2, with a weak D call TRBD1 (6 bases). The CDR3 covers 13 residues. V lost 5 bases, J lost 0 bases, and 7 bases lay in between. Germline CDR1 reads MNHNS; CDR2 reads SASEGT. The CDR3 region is CASSRTANYGYTF. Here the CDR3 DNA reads TGTGCCAGCAGTCGGACAGCTAACTATGGCTACACCTTC.